This TCR beta chain was captured in a study of T cell responses to AZD1222 COVID-19 vaccine. CDR1 and CDR2 from the germline V gene are SGHTA and FQGNSA. The CDR3 consists of 14 residues. V shed 0 bases and J shed 2 bases, with 8 bases lying between them. TCRdb's table, derived via immunoSEQ multiplex PCR, lists solely in-frame clones and lacks some. This table holds more than 90,000 clones, more than 70% found once. Study-level points and caveats: Donors were mostly white British, more females; clonal diversity possibly underestimated.

Remarks on this clone: No antigen is known for it.

This clonotype was sampled from an adult who received the AZD1222 COVID-19 vaccine. The gene calls are TRBV7-2 and TRBJ2-7; D unclear. Source: peripheral blood, taken 28 days after the second AZD1222 dose. DNA of the CDR3: TGTGCCAGCAGCTTAGCTCCGGACCCCTACGAGCAGTACTTC. Its translation is CASSLAPDPYEQYF.